Listed here are 3 T cell receptor beta chains from one sample, sequenced in a study of T cells in Graves' hyperthyroidism and ophthalmopathy. The source material, RNA transcripts, was used to amplify TCR beta CDR3 regions. Researchers ran a first-round RT-PCR on the TCR CDR3 using the HTBI primer set. TCRdb analysed the multiplex PCR reads with MiXCR anew, one entry per CDR3 protein. The sample yields under 350,000 distinct CDR3 sequences, around 20% seen once. Sequencing input: blood. The receptors originated from a woman between 50 and 59 years old with Graves' hyperthyroidism.

In this sample, this clonotype turned up many times. The V and J genes are TRBV2 and TRBJ2-1; 11 positions match TRBD2. There are 14 residues in the CDR3. V dropped 7 bases and J dropped 6; count of bases not matched to a gene: 5. Per germline, CDR1 SNHLY and CDR2 FYNNEI. CDR3 region: CASTPGLAVNEQFF. The DNA of the CDR3 is TGTGCCAGCACTCCGGGACTAGCGGTCAATGAGCAGTTCTTC.

In this sample, this clonotype turned up many times. The chain recombines TRBV20-1 with TRBJ2-7, with D perhaps TRBD2 (6 bases). V was clipped by 8 bases and J by 2 bases, with 13 bases between them. Germline CDR1 and CDR2: DFQATT and SNEGSKA (reference sequence). The CDR3 spans 12 residues. DNA for the CDR3: TGCAGTTCAAACGCGGGGCCCTACGAGCAGTACTTC. This codes for CSSNAGPYEQYF.

The chain uses TRBV28 and TRBJ1-5; 8 bases are a match to TRBD1. CDR3 length equals 16 residues. Germline values: CDR1 MDHEN, CDR2 SYDVKM. V gave up 7 bases and J gave up 4 bases; unmatched junction bases: 12. CDR3 in amino acids: CASNSQDRAKNQPQHF. The DNA of the CDR3 is TGTGCCAGCAACTCCCAGGACAGGGCCAAAAATCAGCCCCAGCATTTT.